The clone carrying this T cell receptor beta chain has only a few counts. Its antigen is currently unknown. The data were obtained in a study of T-cell memory formation after mild COVID-19. Study results and caveats: The second-wave clones peaking on day 37 were not confirmed as SARS-CoV-2-specific. Clones contracting day 15 to 85 were balanced CD4/CD8; later expanders leaned CD4+.

Using constant-segment primers, 5'RACE produced TCR alpha and TCR beta cDNA libraries carrying sample barcodes and UMIs. TCRdb reanalysed the 5' RACE reads using MiXCR and keeps one entry per CDR3 protein. The table includes about 560,000 distinct CDR3 sequences, about a fifth detected once. CDR1 and CDR2 (germline): SEHNR, FQNEAQ (reference sequence). The CDR3 spans 14 residues. V lost 5 bases to trimming and J lost 7 bases, with 15 bases between them. J is TRBJ1-5 and V is TRBV7-9; TRBD1 is a possible D gene (5 bases). This TCR derives from an adult woman who had mild COVID-19 (a few samples of this study predate the infection). Cell type and time point are not known. The sample comprised PBMCs or a T cell subset sorted from them (not recorded which). The CDR3 DNA reads as TGTGCCAGCAGCCAGGGTGAGGGTATGCAGCCCCAGCATTTT. Protein sequence: CASSQGEGMQPQHF.